These T cell receptor beta chains were read from a single sample in a study of beta chain features in type 1 diabetes. Profiled with immunoSEQ multiplex PCR; TCRdb holds only in-frame clones, not every one. The table shows some 250,000 clones, with 27% occurring only once. Sequences were obtained from central memory CD4+ T cells from blood. These receptors were collected from a man aged 30 to 39 in good health. Both conserved end residues are part of each CDR3. The D gene is left open where the match is weak. Not all rows give a size; the values are once, few, many and, for expanded clones, a class.

clone size	V gene	J gene	D gene	CDR3 DNA	CDR3 protein
once	TRBV6-5	TRBJ1-2	NA	TGTGCCAGCAGTTACTCGACGGGACACAGCGGACGTGGCTACACCTTC	CASSYSTGHSGRGYTF
few	TRBV7-2	TRBJ2-5	NA	TGTGCCAGCAGCTTAACACCACTGGGGACCCAGTACTTC	CASSLTPLGTQYF
NA	TRBV18	TRBJ2-7	NA	TGTGCCAGCTCACCACCGGGTCAGAGATCAAGCTCCTACGAGCAGTACTTC	CASSPPGQRSSSYEQYF
NA	TRBV5-4	TRBJ1-5	NA	TGTGCCAGCAGCTTGGCCAATAGCAATCAGCCCCAGCATTTT	CASSLANSNQPQHF
few	TRBV2	TRBJ2-3	NA	TGTGCCAGCACTATCAACACAGATACGCAGTATTTT	CASTINTDTQYF
few	TRBV7-6	TRBJ2-7	NA	TGTGCCAGCAGCTTAGACCGGGACCCCGCCCACGAGCAGTACTTC	CASSLDRDPAHEQYF
few	TRBV30	TRBJ1-5	TRBD1	TGTGCCTGGAGTCCTGGGCGAGGGGGCTACCAGCCCCAGCATTTT	CAWSPGRGGYQPQHF
few	TRBV29-1	TRBJ2-1	TRBD1	TGCAGCGCAACCCCTCCGGGACAGGGGGCCTACAATGAGCAGTTCTTC	CSATPPGQGAYNEQFF
NA	TRBV18	TRBJ2-2	NA	TGTGCCAGCTCACCACGGGCAACGAACACCGGGGAGCTGTTTTTT	CASSPRATNTGELFF
NA	TRBV7-2	TRBJ2-2	NA	TGTGCCAGCAGCTTCCGGCGGCGGGGAGTAGGGGACACCGGGGAGCTGTTTTTT	CASSFRRRGVGDTGELFF
NA	TRBV15	TRBJ2-7	TRBD1	TGTGCCACCAGCAGAGATCCCCGACAGGGTAGCGAGCAGTACTTC	CATSRDPRQGSEQYF
NA	TRBV7-8	TRBJ2-1	NA	TGTGCCAGCAGCTTCCGGGCCCCGCGAGGCGATGAGCAGTTCTTC	CASSFRAPRGDEQFF
NA	TRBV28	TRBJ2-7	TRBD1	TGTGCCAGCATGGACAGGGGGCTTCGTGAGCAGTACTTC	CASMDRGLREQYF
few	TRBV25-1	TRBJ2-3	NA	TGTGCCAGCAGCCCAGGGACCGATACGCAGTATTTT	CASSPGTDTQYF
NA	TRBV5-6	TRBJ2-1	NA	TGTGCCAGCAGCTTGGCGGGCAACCCTGGGCAGTTCTTC	CASSLAGNPGQFF
NA	TRBV7-2	TRBJ2-1	TRBD2	TGTGCCAGCAGGTCGACTAGCGGGAGGCTCATTGAGCAGTTCTTC	CASRSTSGRLIEQFF
few	TRBV5-6	TRBJ1-2	TRBD1	TGTGCCAGCAGCTTGGGGACAGGATCAAACTATGGCTACACCTTC	CASSLGTGSNYGYTF
few	TRBV11-2	TRBJ2-3	TRBD2	TGTGCCAGCAGCCCAGCCTCCGCGGGGGGCATAATCAGCACAGATACGCAGTATTTT	CASSPASAGGIISTDTQYF
once	TRBV7-9	TRBJ2-2	NA	TGTGCCAGCAGTTTACGGACCGCTCTGGAACTGTTTTTT	CASSLRTALELFF
NA	TRBV9	TRBJ2-7	TRBD1	TGTGCCAGCAGCGTAGGCACAGGGGTTTTATCCTACGAGCAGTACTTC	CASSVGTGVLSYEQYF
NA	TRBV2	TRBJ2-7	TRBD2	TGTGCCACCCGAGCGGGAGCGTTCTATAAGCAGTACTTC	CATRAGAFYKQYF
many	TRBV4-3	TRBJ2-2	NA	TGCGCCAGCAGCCAAGATATGGGAACTAACACCGGGGAGCTGTTTTTT	CASSQDMGTNTGELFF
few	TRBV7-9	TRBJ2-5	NA	TGTGCCAGCAGCTTAGACGGGGCACTCCAAGAGACCCAGTACTTC	CASSLDGALQETQYF
NA	TRBV6-5	TRBJ1-1	NA	TGTGCCAGCAGTTCATACCGGCTCAGGGGGAACACTGAAGCTTTCTTT	CASSSYRLRGNTEAFF
NA	TRBV28	TRBJ2-7	NA	TGTGCCAGCAGTTTTCACAGCAGGGAAGGCGAGCAGTACTTC	CASSFHSREGEQYF
NA	TRBV6-1	TRBJ2-5	TRBD2	TGTGCCAGCAGTGAAGCGGTGCTTACTAGCGGGGGAGAGACCCAGTACTTC	CASSEAVLTSGGETQYF
NA	TRBV5-4	TRBJ2-4	NA	TGTGCCAGCAGCTTCCAGCGGGACATTCAGTACTTC	CASSFQRDIQYF
NA	TRBV5-4	TRBJ2-1	NA	TGTGCCAGCAGCTTCTCGGTCAATGAGCAGTTCTTC	CASSFSVNEQFF
NA	TRBV28	TRBJ1-2	NA	TGTGCCAGCAGTCAACTGTCCGGGACTGCCTACTATGGCTACACCTTC	CASSQLSGTAYYGYTF
few	TRBV7-8	TRBJ2-2	NA	TGTGCCAGCAGCTTAACGGCCACGAAAACTACCGGGGAGCTGTTTTTT	CASSLTATKTTGELFF
NA	TRBV6-5	TRBJ2-1	NA	TGTGCCAGCAGAACTCCCCGTAATGTCGAGCAGTTCTTC	CASRTPRNVEQFF
few	TRBV19	TRBJ2-1	NA	TGTGCCAGTAGTCCCCAGTACGGGGAGCAGTTCTTC	CASSPQYGEQFF
few	TRBV7-9	TRBJ2-3	TRBD2	TGTGCCAGCAGCCCCGGCCAGCGGGGGGGCACAGATACGCAGTATTTT	CASSPGQRGGTDTQYF
NA	TRBV15	TRBJ1-1	NA	TGTGCCACCAGCAGAGATAGGGGGTATGAAGCTTTCTTT	CATSRDRGYEAFF
many	TRBV5-1	TRBJ1-6	TRBD1	TGCGCCAGCAGCCCACAGGGGGGAGATAATTCACCCCTCCACTTT	CASSPQGGDNSPLHF
NA	TRBV30	TRBJ1-2	TRBD1	TGTGCCTGGAGGGTTACAGGGGGAAGTGGCTACACCTTC	CAWRVTGGSGYTF
NA	TRBV10-3	TRBJ2-3	TRBD1	TGTGCCATCAACGCAGGGGGAGGCACAGATACGCAGTATTTT	CAINAGGGTDTQYF
NA	TRBV6-5	TRBJ2-5	TRBD2	TGTGCCAGCACAGGCCGGGAGGGGGAGACCCAGTACTTC	CASTGREGETQYF
few	TRBV2	TRBJ2-1	TRBD2	TGTGCCAGCAGAGAGACTAGCGGCTCCTACAATGAGCAGTTCTTC	CASRETSGSYNEQFF
few	TRBV27	TRBJ2-3	NA	TGTGCCAGCAGTGTCCCCATATTGGTCGGCACAGATACGCAGTATTTT	CASSVPILVGTDTQYF
NA	TRBV7-2	TRBJ1-2	NA	TGTGCCAGCAGCTCTCGGAGAGGGTATGGCTACACCTTC	CASSSRRGYGYTF
NA	TRBV7-2	TRBJ2-1	NA	TGTGCCAGCAGCCCCAGGAACGCTTGGCAATACAATGAGCAGTTCTTC	CASSPRNAWQYNEQFF
few	TRBV10-2	TRBJ2-1	NA	TGCGCCAGCAGTGACAGGGGCTCCAGCTCCTACAATGAGCAGTTCTTC	CASSDRGSSSYNEQFF
NA	TRBV2	TRBJ2-1	NA	TGTGCCAGCAGCCTTGGACTCCTTGAGCAGTTCTTC	CASSLGLLEQFF
NA	TRBV7-2	TRBJ2-7	NA	TGTGCCAGCGGGCAGGGGAGCTACGAGCAGTACTTC	CASGQGSYEQYF
NA	TRBV5-1	TRBJ2-5	NA	TGCGCCAGCAGCGAGGAGGTGGAGACCCAGTACTTC	CASSEEVETQYF
NA	TRBV5-4	TRBJ2-3	TRBD2	TGTGCCAGCAGCAGGGGACTAGCGGGGCGCACAGATACGCAGTATTTT	CASSRGLAGRTDTQYF
NA	TRBV27	TRBJ2-7	TRBD1	TGTGCCAGCAGTTACTCGACAGGGGACGAGCAGTACTTC	CASSYSTGDEQYF
NA	TRBV29-1	TRBJ1-1	NA	TGCAGCGTCGGGGCCGGGGGCGCTGGAACTGAAGCTTTCTTT	CSVGAGGAGTEAFF
few	TRBV30	TRBJ1-5	NA	TGTGCCTGGAGTTTGCGTCCAAATCAGCCCCAGCATTTT	CAWSLRPNQPQHF
NA	TRBV7-9	TRBJ2-2	NA	TGTGCCAGCAGCTTCCAGGCCGGAAAGGGGGAGCTGTTTTTT	CASSFQAGKGELFF
NA	TRBV30	TRBJ2-2	TRBD2	TGTGCCTGGAAGGCGGGAGCGCGGGAAACCGGGGAGCTGTTTTTT	CAWKAGARETGELFF
NA	TRBV10-3	TRBJ2-3	NA	TGTGCCATCAGTGAGTCCTGGGGAGGCACAGATACGCAGTATTTT	CAISESWGGTDTQYF